The T cell receptor beta chain described here comes from a study of cytomegalovirus exposure and HLA in healthy donors. General observations from the study: Reportedly, TCR beta sequences accurately predicted HLA-A and HLA-B alleles in most subjects.

13 Jbeta primers and 60 Vbeta primers were used for the PCR. Here immunoSEQ multiplex PCR was the method, and the copy in TCRdb shows in-frame clones only, minus some. Its clone listing holds roughly 120,000 clones. The germline gives CDR1 MNHEY, CDR2 SVGAGI. This CDR3 has 11 amino acids. V lost 7 bases to trimming and J lost 3 bases, with 7 bases between them. In regard to this clone: Its antigen remains unidentified.

The chain recombines TRBV6-5 with TRBJ2-7; D not certain. Sample: PBMCs. This TCR was recovered from a man aged 25 to 40 in good health and CMV-seronegative. CDR3 coding DNA: TGTGCCAGCACCTCGGGCTACGAGCAGTACTTC. This encodes CASTSGYEQYF.